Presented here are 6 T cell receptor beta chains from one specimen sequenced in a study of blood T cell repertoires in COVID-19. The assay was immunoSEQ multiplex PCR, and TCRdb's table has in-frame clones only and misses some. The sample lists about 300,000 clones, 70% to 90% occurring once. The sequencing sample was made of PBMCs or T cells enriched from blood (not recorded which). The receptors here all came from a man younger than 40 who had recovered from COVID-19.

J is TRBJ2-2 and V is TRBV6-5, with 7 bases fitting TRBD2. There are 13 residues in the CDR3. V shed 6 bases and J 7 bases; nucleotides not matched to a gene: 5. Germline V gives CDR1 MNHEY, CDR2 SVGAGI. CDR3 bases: TGTGCCAGCAGGAGGTCGGGGGGCGGGGAGCTGTTTTTT. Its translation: CASRRSGGGELFF.

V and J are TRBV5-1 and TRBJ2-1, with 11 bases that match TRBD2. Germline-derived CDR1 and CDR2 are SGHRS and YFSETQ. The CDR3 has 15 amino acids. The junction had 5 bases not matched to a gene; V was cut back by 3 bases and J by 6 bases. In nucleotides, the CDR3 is TGCGCCAGCAGCTATAGCGGGGGGGCCGGCAATGAGCAGTTCTTC. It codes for CASSYSGGAGNEQFF. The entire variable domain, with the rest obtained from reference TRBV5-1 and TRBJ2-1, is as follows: KAGVTQTPRYLIKTRGQQVTLSCSPISGHRSVSWYQQTPGQGLQFLFEYFSETQRNKGNFPGRFSGRQFSNSRSEMNVSTLELGDSALYLCASSYSGGAGNEQFFGPGTRLTVL.

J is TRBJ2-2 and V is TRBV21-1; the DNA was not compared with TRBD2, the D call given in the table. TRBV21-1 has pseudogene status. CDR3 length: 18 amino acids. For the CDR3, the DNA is TGTGCCAGCAGCCCAGAAGGACTAGCGGGAATATTAAACGGGGAGCTGTTTTTT. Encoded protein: CASSPEGLAGILNGELFF.

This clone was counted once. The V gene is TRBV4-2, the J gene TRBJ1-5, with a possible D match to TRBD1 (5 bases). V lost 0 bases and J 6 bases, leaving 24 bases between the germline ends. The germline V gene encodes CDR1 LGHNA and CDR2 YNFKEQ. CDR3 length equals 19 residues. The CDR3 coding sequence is TGTGCCAGCAGCCAAGATCTTACAGGTCCGGAGTCTTCGCCTCAGCCCCAGCATTTT. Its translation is CASSQDLTGPESSPQPQHF.

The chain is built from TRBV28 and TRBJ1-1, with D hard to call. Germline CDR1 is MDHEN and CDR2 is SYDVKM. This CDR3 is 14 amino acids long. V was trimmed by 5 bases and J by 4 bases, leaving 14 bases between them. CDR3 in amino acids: CASSPRPITTEAFF. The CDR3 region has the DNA TGTGCCAGCAGTCCGCGGCCTATAACCACTGAAGCTTTCTTT.

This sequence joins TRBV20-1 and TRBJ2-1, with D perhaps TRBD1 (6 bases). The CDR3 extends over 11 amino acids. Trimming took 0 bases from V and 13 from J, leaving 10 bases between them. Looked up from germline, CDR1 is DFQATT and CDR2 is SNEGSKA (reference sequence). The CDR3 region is CSAREVQGQFF. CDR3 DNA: TGCAGTGCTAGAGAAGTACAGGGTCAGTTCTTC.